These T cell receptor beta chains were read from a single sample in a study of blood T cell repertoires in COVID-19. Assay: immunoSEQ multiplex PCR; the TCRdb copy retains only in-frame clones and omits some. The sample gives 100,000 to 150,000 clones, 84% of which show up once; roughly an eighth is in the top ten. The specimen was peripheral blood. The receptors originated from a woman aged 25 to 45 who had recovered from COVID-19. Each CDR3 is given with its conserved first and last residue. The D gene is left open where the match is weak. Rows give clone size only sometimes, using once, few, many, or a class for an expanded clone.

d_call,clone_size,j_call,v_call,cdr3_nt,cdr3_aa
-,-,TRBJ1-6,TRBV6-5,TGTGCCAGCAGTTCTACCCCTATGTCCTATAATTCACCCCTCCACTTT,CASSSTPMSYNSPLHF
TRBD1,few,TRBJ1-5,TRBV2,TGTGCCAGCGGGACAGGTGGTCAGCCCCAGCATTTT,CASGTGGQPQHF
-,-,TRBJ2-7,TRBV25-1,TGTGCCAGCAGTGTTCCAGGGCTAAACTCCTACGAGCAGTACTTC,CASSVPGLNSYEQYF
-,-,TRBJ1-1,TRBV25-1,TGTGCCAGTACGAAAGGGGCGAACACTGAAGCTTTCTTT,CASTKGANTEAFF
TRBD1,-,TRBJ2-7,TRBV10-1,TGCGCCAGCAGTGATGGGGGACAGGGGAACTACGAGCAGTACTTC,CASSDGGQGNYEQYF
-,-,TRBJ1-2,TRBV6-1,TGTGCCAGCAGTGCCGTGTTGGGAGCTCCCTCCTATGGCTACACCTTC,CASSAVLGAPSYGYTF
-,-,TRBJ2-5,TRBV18,TGTGCCAGCTCACCGGAGCAGGGTGCTCGGGAGACCCAGTACTTC,CASSPEQGARETQYF
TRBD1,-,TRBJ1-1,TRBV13,TGTGCCAGCAGCCAGGGACAGCCGGCCCTGATTGAAGCTTTCTTT,CASSQGQPALIEAFF
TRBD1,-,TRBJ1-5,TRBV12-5,TGTGCTAGTGGTTTCCAACAGGGGGCGGGCAATCAGCCCCAGCATTTT,CASGFQQGAGNQPQHF
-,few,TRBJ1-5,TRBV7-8,TGTGCCAGCAGCCCCCGACTCGGGCAGCCCCAGCATTTT,CASSPRLGQPQHF
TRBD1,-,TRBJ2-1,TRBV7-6,TGTGCCAGCAGCTTAGAGGGGACAGGGAGCGATGAGCAGTTCTTC,CASSLEGTGSDEQFF
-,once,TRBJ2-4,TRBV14,TGTGCCAGCTCCCCTCGGGGTTTAGCCAAAAACATTCAGTACTTC,CASSPRGLAKNIQYF
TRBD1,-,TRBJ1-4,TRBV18,TGTGCCAGCTCACCGGGACAGATAAACGAAAAACTGTTTTTT,CASSPGQINEKLFF
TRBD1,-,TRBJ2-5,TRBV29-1,TGCAGCGTCGGCCGGACAGGGGTTAAAGAGACCCAGTACTTC,CSVGRTGVKETQYF
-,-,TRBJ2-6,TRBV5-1,TGCGCCAGCAGCCCGGAAGGTAGCACTGGGGCCAACGTCCTGACTTTC,CASSPEGSTGANVLTF
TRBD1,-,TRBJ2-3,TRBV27,TGTGCCAGCAGTACCAGGGGGCTTGCCACAGATACGCAGTATTTT,CASSTRGLATDTQYF
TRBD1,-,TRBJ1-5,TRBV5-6,TGTGCCAGCAGCTTCTCCCGGGACAGGGGTGCGAGTCAGCCCCAGCATTTT,CASSFSRDRGASQPQHF
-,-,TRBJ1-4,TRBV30,TGTGCCTGGAGTTTTATCGGACAGAAGAATGAAAAACTGTTTTTT,CAWSFIGQKNEKLFF
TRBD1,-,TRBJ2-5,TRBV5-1,TGCGCCAGCAGCTTGGTGAGGGACAGGGGCGGAAGACAAGAGACCCAGTACTTC,CASSLVRDRGGRQETQYF
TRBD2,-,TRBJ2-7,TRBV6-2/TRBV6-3,TGTGCCAGCAGTGACCCGGGACTAGCGAAGTACGAGCAGTACTTC,CASSDPGLAKYEQYF
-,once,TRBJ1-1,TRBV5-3,TGTGCCAGAAGCTTGGACCAGGGTAACACTGAAGCTTTCTTT,CARSLDQGNTEAFF